This T cell receptor (beta chain) was sequenced during a study of blood T cells in healthy people across ages. Together with a sample-barcoded 5' primer, a J-beta primer mix was included in a second PCR lasting about 7 to 11 cycles. TCRdb re-called the 5' RACE reads with MiXCR, one entry per CDR3 protein. The table records around 1,000,000 distinct CDR3 sequences, about 25% of them present only once. There are 13 residues in the CDR3. Per germline, CDR1 LGHNA and CDR2 YNFKEQ. The sample was also reused in another study, on T cells of mothers and their children. In that study: Barcodes and 2-4 random nucleotides were added by M1S in the second PCR.

Sequences were obtained from blood. The sequence was collected from a girl aged 2 to 10 in good health. The rearrangement uses TRBV4-2 and TRBJ2-5, with TRBD2 as a possible D gene (5 bases). Judging by the DNA end, TRBJ2-7 fits better; the J call may be wrong. CDR3 sequence: CASTPTNSYEQYF. The CDR3 DNA reads TGTGCCAGCACTCCGACTAACTCCTACGAGCAGTACTTC.